This T cell receptor (beta chain) was sequenced during a study of human thymus T cells. The method was immunoSEQ multiplex PCR; TCRdb's version includes in-frame clones alone and lacks a portion of them. The data contain approximately 71,000 clones, approximately 95% of them singletons. Germline V CDR1 and CDR2: MGHRA, YSYEKL. This CDR3 comprises 17 residues. Trimming cost V 0 bases and J 9 bases, with 21 bases left between them. In corrective heart surgery, resections were taken, and these provided the thymus tissue. This receptor was obtained from a girl under three years old with a congenital heart defect but otherwise immunologically healthy. The gene calls are TRBV4-1 and TRBJ2-1; D ambiguous. Sequencing input: thymus tissue. The CDR3 loop reads CASSQDPSWSFRTEQFF. The CDR3 nucleotides are TGCGCCAGCAGCCAAGATCCCTCTTGGAGCTTTCGTACTGAGCAGTTCTTC.